What follows is one T cell receptor (beta chain) and its context. Per the original methods: Estimated nucleated cell counts came from reference gene primer amplification. Using immunoSEQ multiplex PCR, the repertoire was profiled, and TCRdb retains in-frame clones only, with some absent. That table is the source of V, J and clone size, and D and trimming were worked out from the DNA. The sample contains tens of thousands of clones, around 88% of which appear only once. This sample is drawn from a study of blood T cell repertoires in COVID-19. Whole-study context: The samples span acute and convalescent COVID-19 from the United States, Italy and Spain.

The receptor was derived from a human donor with active COVID-19. The donor label of this sample is uncertain. Material: peripheral blood.

CDR3 DNA: TGCAGCGTTGAATTGCCAGGGCAGTCCTACGAGCAGTACTTC. It yields the protein CSVELPGQSYEQYF. The rearrangement links TRBV29-1 to TRBJ2-7; D perhaps matches TRBD1 (5 bases). CDR3 length equals 14 residues. Germline CDR1 and CDR2: SQVTM and ANQGSEA. V lost 2 bases and J lost 1, with 12 bases in between.